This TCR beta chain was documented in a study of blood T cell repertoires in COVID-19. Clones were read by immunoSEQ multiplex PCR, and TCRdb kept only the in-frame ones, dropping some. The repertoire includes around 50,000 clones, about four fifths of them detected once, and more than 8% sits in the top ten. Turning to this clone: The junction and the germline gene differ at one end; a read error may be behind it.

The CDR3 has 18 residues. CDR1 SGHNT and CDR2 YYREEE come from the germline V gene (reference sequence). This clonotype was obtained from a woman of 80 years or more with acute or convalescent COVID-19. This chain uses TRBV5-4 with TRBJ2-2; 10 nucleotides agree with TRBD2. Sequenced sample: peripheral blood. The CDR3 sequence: CASSLYSGLAERHRGAVF. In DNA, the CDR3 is TGTGCCAGCAGCTTGTACTCCGGACTAGCGGAGAGACACCGGGGAGCTGTTTTT. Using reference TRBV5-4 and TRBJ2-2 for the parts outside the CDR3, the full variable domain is ETGVTQSPTHLIKTRGQQVTLRCSSQSGHNTVSWYQQALGQGPQFIFQYYREEENGRGNFPPRFSGLQFPNYSSELNVNALELDDSALYLCASSLYSGLAERHRGAVFGEGSRLTVL.